The 30 T cell receptor beta chains below all came from one sample that was sequenced in a study of shared clonotypes between healthy human individuals. Sequencing was performed with immunoSEQ multiplex PCR; in TCRdb, only in-frame clones are kept and a portion is missing. The table records roughly 2.2 million clones, 80% to 95% of them present only once. The sequencing sample was made of naive CD4+ T cells from PBMCs. The subset is: CD45RA+ positively selected. The receptors here all came from a man aged 18 to 29 in good health. Some clones in this sample may be carry-over from other donors' samples.

The chain uses TRBV19 and TRBJ2-2, with D possibly matching TRBD2 (5 bases). In germline, CDR1 is LNHDA, CDR2 SQIVND (reference sequence). Trimming left V 6 bases short and J 4 bases short, with 12 bases between. The CDR3 runs to 14 residues. The CDR3 region is CASSRFEGTGELFF. The DNA of the CDR3 is TGTGCCAGTAGCCGGTTCGAGGGCACCGGGGAGCTGTTTTTT.

Points on this clone: The same CDR3 also results from other DNA sequences found in this sample. This rearrangement joins TRBV15 to TRBJ1-5; D unclear. Germline loops: CDR1 LNHNV, CDR2 YYDKDF (reference sequence). The CDR3 consists of 13 residues. V shed 0 bases and J shed 7 bases, with 7 bases lying between them. The CDR3, as DNA: TGTGCCACCAGCAGAGATTCCGGGCAGCCCCAGCATTTT. It yields the protein CATSRDSGQPQHF.

The chain has TRBV11-2 and TRBJ2-7; 7 bases map to TRBD2. Germline CDR1 SGHAT, CDR2 FQNNGV. The CDR3 has 18 amino acids. The V segment lost 5 bases and the J segment 2 bases; nucleotides outside the gene matches: 18. As DNA, the CDR3 is TGTGCCAGCAGCCGCCGGCGGGACTCAAGCGGGGAGACCTACGAGCAGTACTTC. This codes for CASSRRRDSSGETYEQYF.

This clone was counted only a few times. The chain carries TRBV5-1 and TRBJ1-2, with 7 bases identical to TRBD1. The J segment lost 0 bases and the V segment lost 3 bases, leaving 14 bases of the junction unmatched. The CDR3 has 18 residues. Germline CDR1 and CDR2: SGHRS and YFSETQ. CDR3 in DNA: TGCGCCAGCAGCTCGAAGCCGGGACAGCCAGCTTCTAACTATGGCTACACCTTC. It yields the protein CASSSKPGQPASNYGYTF.

This sequence joins TRBV7-9 and TRBJ1-1; D not resolved. V lost 5 bases and J lost 6, with 10 bases in between. CDR1 SEHNR and CDR2 FQNEAQ come from the germline V gene (reference sequence). The CDR3 runs to 12 residues. The CDR3 region is CASSAGASEAFF. The CDR3 DNA reads as TGTGCCAGCAGCGCAGGAGCGTCTGAAGCTTTCTTT.

The chain has TRBV7-3 and TRBJ2-2; TRBD2 is a possible D gene (6 bases). This CDR3 spans 16 amino acids. V gave up 5 bases and J gave up 3 bases, with 16 bases separating them. CDR1 and CDR2 (germline): SGHTA, FQGTGA. This chain's CDR3 is CASSPRLVRDTGELFF. DNA for the CDR3: TGTGCCAGCAGCCCGAGACTAGTACGGGACACCGGGGAGCTGTTTTTT.

In regard to this clone: Additional DNA sequences in this sample encode the identical CDR3. The chain uses TRBV5-1 and TRBJ1-3; D remains unclear. V dropped 1 base and J dropped 0 bases, with 5 bases sitting between them. The V gene's germline CDR1 is SGHRS and CDR2 YFSETQ. The CDR3 contains 14 residues. CDR3 coding DNA: TGCGCCAGCAGCTTGCAGAGCTCTGGAAACACCATATATTTT. Translating it yields CASSLQSSGNTIYF.

V is TRBV4-1 and J is TRBJ2-3; no clear D. Trimming took off 3 bases at V and 0 bases at J, with 10 bases between the two ends. This CDR3 contains 15 residues. Germline values: CDR1 MGHRA, CDR2 YSYEKL. The CDR3 spells CASSHPGRSTDTQYF. The CDR3 region has the DNA TGCGCCAGCAGCCATCCCGGGCGCAGCACAGATACGCAGTATTTT.

The chain is built from TRBV7-9 and TRBJ2-2, with D unresolved. V was clipped by 2 bases and J by 3 bases, with 7 bases between them. The germline V gene has CDR1 SEHNR and CDR2 FQNEAQ (reference sequence). CDR3 length: 14 residues. CDR3 bases: TGTGCCAGCAGCTTATCGACCTACACCGGGGAGCTGTTTTTT. Protein: CASSLSTYTGELFF. Full variable domain (rest looked up from reference TRBV7-9 and TRBJ2-2): DTGVSQNPRHKITKRGQNVTFRCDPISEHNRLYWYRQTLGQGPEFLTYFQNEAQLEKSRLLSDRFSAERPKGSFSTLEIQRTEQGDSAMYLCASSLSTYTGELFFGEGSRLTVL.

The CDR3 protein is CASSYALAGGGYEQYF. The CDR3 DNA is TGTGCCAGCAGTTACGCCCTAGCGGGAGGGGGCTACGAGCAGTACTTC. The rearrangement joins TRBV6-5 to TRBJ2-7; 12 positions match TRBD2. Germline V gives CDR1 MNHEY, CDR2 SVGAGI. With V trimmed by 2 bases and J by 3 bases, 5 bases remained unmatched. This CDR3 is 16 amino acids long.

The chain joins TRBV7-6 to TRBJ1-4, with 7 positions matching TRBD1. Looked up from germline, CDR1 is SGHVS and CDR2 is FNYEAQ. The CDR3 runs to 15 residues. The junction had 10 bases not matched to a gene; V was cut back by 4 bases and J by 8 bases. The CDR3 is CASSYRQGGGEKLFF. The CDR3 nucleotides are TGTGCCAGCAGCTACCGACAGGGAGGAGGAGAAAAACTGTTTTTT.

Written as DNA, the CDR3 is TGTGCCAGTAGTATAGTGGGACTAGCGGGAGCCTACAATGAGCAGTTCTTC. The encoded protein is CASSIVGLAGAYNEQFF. The rearrangement links TRBV19 to TRBJ2-1; 14 bases map to TRBD2. Unmatched junction bases numbered 1, after V lost 1 base and J lost 2 bases. The CDR3 totals 17 residues. CDR1 is LNHDA and CDR2 is SQIVND in the germline V gene (reference sequence). Variable domain in full (rest from reference TRBV19 and TRBJ2-1): DGGITQSPKYLFRKEGQNVTLSCEQNLNHDAMYWYRQDPGQGLRLIYYSQIVNDFQKGDIAEGYSVSREKKESFPLTVTSAQKNPTAFYLCASSIVGLAGAYNEQFFGPGTRLTVL.

For this clone: Other DNA sequences of this sample code for an identical CDR3. The J gene is TRBJ1-2, the V gene TRBV5-4, with 10 bases lining up with TRBD1. V lost 2 bases, J lost 6 bases, and 7 bases stayed unmatched. The germline gives CDR1 SGHNT, CDR2 YYREEE (reference sequence). The CDR3 sequence is 15 residues long. CDR3 in DNA: TGTGCCAGCAGCTTTCAAGGGACAGGGGCTCATGGCTACACCTTC. This codes for CASSFQGTGAHGYTF. Using reference TRBV5-4 and TRBJ1-2 for the parts outside the CDR3, the full variable domain is ETGVTQSPTHLIKTRGQQVTLRCSSQSGHNTVSWYQQALGQGPQFIFQYYREEENGRGNFPPRFSGLQFPNYSSELNVNALELDDSALYLCASSFQGTGAHGYTFGSGTRLTVV.

The chain uses TRBV14 and TRBJ2-5, with TRBD1 identical over 8 bases. The germline V gene has CDR1 SGHDN and CDR2 FVKESK. This CDR3 comprises 15 residues. J gave up 3 bases and V 4 bases, and 7 bases lay outside the gene matches. DNA of the CDR3: TGTGCCAGCAGCCTTCCCCGGACAGGGAAAGAGACCCAGTACTTC. It codes for CASSLPRTGKETQYF.

This clone was detected a few times. The rearrangement joins TRBV28 to TRBJ1-3; D gene ambiguous. V was pared by 7 bases and J by 2 bases, with 9 bases between. Germline V CDR1 and CDR2: MDHEN, SYDVKM. The CDR3 has 13 residues. As DNA, the CDR3 is TGTGCCAGCACGTACAGCGCTGGAAACACCATATATTTT. Translated: CASTYSAGNTIYF.

The sample holds one count of this clone. The chain combines TRBV5-1 with TRBJ2-1, with TRBD2 matching over 10 bases. The CDR3 is 16 amino acids. Trimming at V came to 2 bases and at J to 0 bases, leaving 2 bases not matched to a gene. Germline assignment: CDR1 SGHRS and CDR2 YFSETQ. This CDR3 reads CASSFTSGVSYNEQFF. The CDR3 region has the DNA TGCGCCAGCAGCTTTACTAGCGGGGTCTCCTACAATGAGCAGTTCTTC.

The chain carries TRBV4-2 and TRBJ2-5; the D is unclear. V gave up 2 bases and J gave up 5 bases, with 9 bases separating them. The CDR3 is 13 amino acids. Germline-derived CDR1 and CDR2 are LGHNA and YNFKEQ. CDR3 in DNA: TGTGCCAGCAGCCAAATGCTGTCGGAGACCCAGTACTTC. Protein: CASSQMLSETQYF.

This clone was picked up one time. The chain carries TRBV11-3 and TRBJ2-1; D is ambiguous. The ends were cut back, 5 bases at V and 10 bases at J, with 21 bases in the middle. Germline values: CDR1 SGHNT, CDR2 YENEEA. The CDR3 runs 15 residues. The chain's CDR3 is CASSATEFPGQEQFF. Here the CDR3 DNA reads TGTGCCAGCAGCGCCACAGAGTTCCCGGGTCAGGAGCAGTTCTTC. Full variable domain (remainder filled in from reference TRBV11-3 and TRBJ2-1): EAGVVQSPRYKIIEKKQPVAFWCNPISGHNTLYWYLQNLGQGPELLIRYENEEAVDDSQLPKDRFSAERLKGVDSTLKIQPAELGDSAVYLCASSATEFPGQEQFFGPGTRLTVL.

With regard to this clone: Other DNA sequences in the sample encode the same CDR3. The rearrangement joins TRBV5-1 to TRBJ2-6; 7 positions agree with TRBD1. This CDR3 has 17 residues. The ends lost 1 base at V and 0 bases at J; junction bases unmatched: 4. Germline CDR1 and CDR2: SGHRS and YFSETQ. In DNA form, the CDR3 reads TGCGCCAGCAGCTTGAGGACAGGTCTCTCTGGGGCCAACGTCCTGACTTTC. Translation gives CASSLRTGLSGANVLTF.

The chain has TRBV6-5 and TRBJ1-2, with a weak D call TRBD1 (6 bases). V lost 6 bases, J lost 8 bases, and 19 bases lay in between. CDR3 length: 14 amino acids. Germline values: CDR1 MNHEY, CDR2 SVGAGI. This CDR3 reads CASSPRTDTRGYTF. Written as DNA, the CDR3 is TGTGCCAGCAGCCCCCGGACAGATACTCGGGGCTACACCTTC.

Points on this clone: Mismatch with germline at one junction end may stem from a read error. The same CDR3 can be traced to other DNA sequences in this sample. The chain combines TRBV6-5 with TRBJ1-4; no clear D. Germline CDR1 is MNHEY and CDR2 is SVGAGI. The length of the CDR3 is 13 residues. The CDR3 protein is CASSSTANEKLFF. The DNA for the CDR3 is TGTGCCAGCAGTTCCACGGCTAATGAGAAACTGTTTTTT.

The chain links TRBV7-2 to TRBJ1-1, with TRBD1 identical over 7 bases. The ends lost 4 bases at V and 0 bases at J; junction bases unmatched: 5. Per germline, CDR1 SGHTA and CDR2 FQGNSA. The CDR3 has 15 residues. The CDR3 region is CASSSQTGLNTEAFF. CDR3 nucleotides: TGTGCCAGCAGCTCTCAGACAGGGTTGAACACTGAAGCTTTCTTT.

Comment on this clone: The same CDR3 arises from other DNA sequences in this sample as well. The rearrangement joins TRBV27 to TRBJ2-2; D could derive from TRBD1 or TRBD2 (5 bases each). V lost 3 bases and J 0 bases, leaving 8 bases between the germline ends. Germline CDR1 reads MNHEY; CDR2 reads SMNVEV (reference sequence). This CDR3 region has 15 residues. CDR3 sequence (DNA): TGTGCCAGCAGTTTTTGGGGACCGAACACCGGGGAGCTGTTTTTT. It codes for CASSFWGPNTGELFF.

This clone was observed a few times. The chain joins TRBV30 to TRBJ1-1; perhaps TRBD1 as D (5 bases). This CDR3 has 12 amino acids. The V end was cut by 2 bases, the J end by 10 bases, with 14 bases between. Germline V gene data show CDR1 as GTSNPN and CDR2 as SVGIG (reference sequence). In DNA form, the CDR3 reads TGTGCCTGGAGTCATCCAGGGACCAGAGCTTTCTTT. It specifies CAWSHPGTRAFF.

The CDR3 DNA is TGTGCCAGCAGTTTGGAGCCGGATACGCAGTATTTT. This gives the protein CASSLEPDTQYF. The chain has TRBV28 and TRBJ2-3, with D hard to call. Trimming stripped 3 bases from V and 6 bases from J, with 7 bases between. Per germline, CDR1 MDHEN and CDR2 SYDVKM. The CDR3 totals 12 residues.

The chain recombines TRBV6-5 with TRBJ1-3; D remains ambiguous. The CDR3 spans 16 residues. CDR1 and CDR2 from the germline V gene are MNHEY and SVGAGI. V was cut by 2 bases and J by 0 bases, with 11 bases left in between. The CDR3 reads CASSYNRRSSGNTIYF. In DNA, the CDR3 is TGTGCCAGCAGTTACAATAGGCGTTCCTCTGGAAACACCATATATTTT.

The chain joins TRBV4-2 to TRBJ2-2, with D hard to call. The V gene's germline CDR1 is LGHNA and CDR2 YNFKEQ. The CDR3 is made up of 13 amino acids. V shed 0 bases and J shed 4 bases, with 3 bases lying between them. The CDR3, as DNA: TGTGCCAGCAGCCAAGATTCCACCGGGGAGCTGTTTTTT. Its translation is CASSQDSTGELFF.

In its sample, this clone was seen once. Other DNA sequences from this sample encode an identical CDR3 as well. The chain uses TRBV28 and TRBJ2-5; maybe TRBD1 (6 bases). Germline assignment: CDR1 MDHEN and CDR2 SYDVKM. Trimming took 4 bases from V and 0 from J, leaving 9 bases between them. The CDR3 runs to 14 residues. The CDR3 DNA reads as TGTGCCAGCAGTTCAGGACAGAACCAAGAGACCCAGTACTTC. This sequence encodes CASSSGQNQETQYF.

The chain employs TRBV7-6 and TRBJ2-7; 7 nucleotides match TRBD2. The ends lost 2 bases at V and 2 bases at J; junction bases unmatched: 6. Germline V lookup: CDR1 SGHVS, CDR2 FNYEAQ. CDR3 size: 15 residues. CDR3 DNA sequence: TGTGCCAGCAGCTTACAGCGCGGGAGCGCCTACGAGCAGTACTTC. Residues: CASSLQRGSAYEQYF.

The chain recombines TRBV28 with TRBJ1-4, with D unclear. The length of the CDR3 is 17 residues. Germline CDR1 is MDHEN and CDR2 is SYDVKM. Trimming took 3 bases from V and 7 from J, leaving 21 bases between them. CDR3 coding DNA: TGTGCCAGCAGTTTTTGGGGTGAGGTCGGGTTCGGTGAAAAACTGTTTTTT. Protein sequence: CASSFWGEVGFGEKLFF.